This T cell receptor (beta chain) was recovered during a study of breast tumors, draining lymph nodes, adjacent tissues. There are 12 residues in the CDR3. Trimming took off 1 base at V and 8 bases at J, with 6 bases between the two ends. In germline, CDR1 is SGHVS, CDR2 FQNEAQ. Ten or more counts support this clonotype. Samples came from axillary lymph nodes draining the breast cancer. TCRdb passed the multiplex PCR reads through MiXCR, listing each CDR3 protein once. Among some 250,000 distinct CDR3 sequences listed, less than 45% were seen once. This TCR was sampled from a female donor with breast cancer. Some clones in this sample may be carry-over from other donors' samples. The chain employs TRBV7-8 and TRBJ2-1; no reliable D call. The sequenced sample was axillary lymph node tissue. The CDR3 nucleotides read TGTGCCAGCAGCTTAGAGGGTTATGAGCAGTTCTTC. It encodes CASSLEGYEQFF.